A selection of T cell receptor beta chains follows, all from one sample in a study of blood T cells in healthy people across ages. TCRdb reprocessed the 5' RACE reads with MiXCR, giving one entry per CDR3 protein. The sample has over 1.5 million distinct CDR3 sequences, just under 50% seen once. Source material: blood. Receptors originate from a woman aged 40 to 49 in good health. Each CDR3 is given with its conserved first and last residue. The D gene is left open where the match is weak. Where a row states a size, it is once, few, many or the class of an expanded clone; other rows omit it.

CDR3 DNA: TGCAGCGTTCTCCGGGGGAGAGCTAGGGACACTGAAGCTTTCTTT
CDR3 protein: CSVLRGRARDTEAFF
V gene: TRBV29-1
J gene: TRBJ1-1
D gene: NA
clone size: few

CDR3 DNA: TGTGCCAGCGCCAACCGGGCTAGCGGGGGAAAGACCCAGTACTTC
CDR3 protein: CASANRASGGKTQYF
V gene: TRBV6-2/TRBV6-3
J gene: TRBJ2-5
D gene: TRBD2
clone size: once

CDR3 DNA: TGTGCCAGCAGTTTACAGGGTAGGCAGTTCTTC
CDR3 protein: CASSLQGRQFF
V gene: TRBV12-3/TRBV12-4
J gene: TRBJ2-1
D gene: NA
clone size: NA

CDR3 DNA: TGCAGTGCTAGAGATCGGCGCGGGTGGGGCACAGATACGCAGTATTTT
CDR3 protein: CSARDRRGWGTDTQYF
V gene: TRBV20-1
J gene: TRBJ2-3
D gene: NA
clone size: NA

CDR3 DNA: TGTGCCAGCAGCTGGACAGGGCAGGATACGCAGTATTTT
CDR3 protein: CASSWTGQDTQYF
V gene: TRBV6-6
J gene: TRBJ2-3
D gene: TRBD1
clone size: NA

CDR3 DNA: TGCAGCGTTGCTGGACAGACAGATACGCAGTATTTT
CDR3 protein: CSVAGQTDTQYF
V gene: TRBV29-1
J gene: TRBJ2-3
D gene: NA
clone size: NA

CDR3 DNA: TGTGCCAGCAGTTTTTTACAGGCGTCCGCTTATAGCAATCAGCCCCAGCATTTT
CDR3 protein: CASSFLQASAYSNQPQHF
V gene: TRBV12-3/TRBV12-4
J gene: TRBJ1-5
D gene: NA
clone size: NA

CDR3 DNA: TGTGCCAGCAGCTTGACGCCGCTTGTGTCAGGGGGCTCCTACAATGAGCAGTACTTC
CDR3 protein: CASSLTPLVSGGSYNEQYF
V gene: TRBV5-6
J gene: TRBJ2-7
D gene: TRBD1
clone size: NA

CDR3 DNA: TGTGCCGGCAGTTCGCGGTGGTATCGAGAGACCCAGTACTTC
CDR3 protein: CAGSSRWYRETQYF
V gene: TRBV28
J gene: TRBJ2-5
D gene: NA
clone size: NA

CDR3 DNA: TGCAGCGTTGAAGACCCGGGACTAGGGTCCCTAGATACGCAGTATTTT
CDR3 protein: CSVEDPGLGSLDTQYF
V gene: TRBV29-1
J gene: TRBJ2-3
D gene: TRBD2
clone size: NA

CDR3 DNA: TGCAGTGCTAGAGCACCAACAGACAATGAGCAGTTCTTC
CDR3 protein: CSARAPTDNEQFF
V gene: TRBV20-1
J gene: TRBJ2-1
D gene: NA
clone size: NA

CDR3 DNA: TGTGCCAGCAGCCCCGGGATCCTCACAGATACGCAGTATTTT
CDR3 protein: CASSPGILTDTQYF
V gene: TRBV7-2
J gene: TRBJ2-3
D gene: NA
clone size: NA

CDR3 DNA: TGTGCCAGCAGCTTACAGAGTTCCTACAAGGAGCAGTTCTTC
CDR3 protein: CASSLQSSYKEQFF
V gene: TRBV7-2
J gene: TRBJ2-1
D gene: NA
clone size: NA

CDR3 DNA: TGCAGTGCTAGAGATCCCAATCGACGCCAAGAGACCCAGTACTTC
CDR3 protein: CSARDPNRRQETQYF
V gene: TRBV20-1
J gene: TRBJ2-5
D gene: NA
clone size: NA

CDR3 DNA: TGTGCCAGCAGCTTAGGAGAGTTGTTCACAGATACGCAGTATTTT
CDR3 protein: CASSLGELFTDTQYF
V gene: TRBV7-8
J gene: TRBJ2-3
D gene: NA
clone size: NA

CDR3 DNA: TGCAGCGTTGAGGGTTCGGGGGGGCCCGCAGATACGCAGTATTTT
CDR3 protein: CSVEGSGGPADTQYF
V gene: TRBV29-1
J gene: TRBJ2-3
D gene: TRBD2
clone size: few

CDR3 DNA: TGCGCCAGCAGCCAGGTCACAGGGGCGCCTCAGAACAATGAGCAGTTCTTC
CDR3 protein: CASSQVTGAPQNNEQFF
V gene: TRBV4-1
J gene: TRBJ2-1
D gene: TRBD1
clone size: NA

CDR3 DNA: TGTGCCAGCAGCTGGACTGTGCAAGAAGGCTATGGCTACACCTTC
CDR3 protein: CASSWTVQEGYGYTF
V gene: TRBV11-2
J gene: TRBJ1-2
D gene: NA
clone size: NA

CDR3 DNA: TGTGCCAGCAGGTCACGTGGCGGGGGATTATCCTACGAGCAGTACTTC
CDR3 protein: CASRSRGGGLSYEQYF
V gene: TRBV21-1
J gene: TRBJ2-7
D gene: NA
clone size: NA

CDR3 DNA: TGTGCCACCAGCAGTGCGTACAATGAGCAGTTCTTC
CDR3 protein: CATSSAYNEQFF
V gene: TRBV15
J gene: TRBJ2-1
D gene: NA
clone size: once

CDR3 DNA: TGCGCCAGCAGCTTCCCCGGGACCCGAGGGAGCACTGAAGCTTTCTTT
CDR3 protein: CASSFPGTRGSTEAFF
V gene: TRBV5-1
J gene: TRBJ1-1
D gene: NA
clone size: NA

CDR3 DNA: TGTGCCAGCAGCTTAGCGGGGGGCTTTGACAATGAGCAGTTCTTC
CDR3 protein: CASSLAGGFDNEQFF
V gene: TRBV7-2
J gene: TRBJ2-1
D gene: NA
clone size: few

CDR3 DNA: TGTGCCAGCAGCTACCAGGCGGGGGTGATCACAGATACGCAGTATTTT
CDR3 protein: CASSYQAGVITDTQYF
V gene: TRBV5-5
J gene: TRBJ2-3
D gene: TRBD2
clone size: few

CDR3 DNA: TGTGCCAGCAGCGGATCTGGAAGCTCCTATAATTCACCCCTCCACTTT
CDR3 protein: CASSGSGSSYNSPLHF
V gene: TRBV7-9
J gene: TRBJ1-6
D gene: NA
clone size: few

CDR3 DNA: TGTGCCAGCAGTTTTTGGCAGGGCGACAATCAGCCCCAGCATTTT
CDR3 protein: CASSFWQGDNQPQHF
V gene: TRBV12-3/TRBV12-4
J gene: TRBJ1-5
D gene: NA
clone size: few

CDR3 DNA: TGTGCCAGCAGTTTCCCCGGACGGGGACTAGCGGCACACAATGAGCAGTTCTTC
CDR3 protein: CASSFPGRGLAAHNEQFF
V gene: TRBV27
J gene: TRBJ2-1
D gene: TRBD2
clone size: few

CDR3 DNA: TGTGCCAGCAGTAAGGGGACCGTGGGCTACGAGCAGTACTTC
CDR3 protein: CASSKGTVGYEQYF
V gene: TRBV6-1
J gene: TRBJ2-7
D gene: NA
clone size: NA

CDR3 DNA: TGTGCCAGCAGCAGGGACAGCATCGAGCAGTACTTC
CDR3 protein: CASSRDSIEQYF
V gene: TRBV13
J gene: TRBJ2-7
D gene: TRBD1
clone size: few

CDR3 DNA: TGCAGTGCTTTCATCTCCTACGAGCAGTACTTC
CDR3 protein: CSAFISYEQYF
V gene: TRBV20-1
J gene: TRBJ2-7
D gene: NA
clone size: NA

CDR3 DNA: TGTGCCAGCGGTAACGGGGGGAGCTCCTACAATGAGCAGTTCTTC
CDR3 protein: CASGNGGSSYNEQFF
V gene: TRBV2
J gene: TRBJ2-1
D gene: TRBD2
clone size: NA

CDR3 DNA: TGTGCTAGTGGTGTGGACACTTCCTACGAGCAGTACTTC
CDR3 protein: CASGVDTSYEQYF
V gene: TRBV12-5
J gene: TRBJ2-7
D gene: NA
clone size: NA

CDR3 DNA: TGTGCCAGCAGCTCGAACCCGACACAGATCACAGATGCGCAGTATTTT
CDR3 protein: CASSSNPTQITDAQYF
V gene: TRBV7-8
J gene: TRBJ2-3
D gene: NA
clone size: NA

CDR3 DNA: TGCAGTGCTGACAAACCGGGGGGGAACTATGGCTACACCTTC
CDR3 protein: CSADKPGGNYGYTF
V gene: TRBV20-1
J gene: TRBJ1-2
D gene: NA
clone size: few

CDR3 DNA: TGTGCCAGCAGTTACTCGGATTTAAGCGTTCGCTATGGCTACACCTTC
CDR3 protein: CASSYSDLSVRYGYTF
V gene: TRBV6-6
J gene: TRBJ1-2
D gene: NA
clone size: few

CDR3 DNA: TGTGCCAGCAGCCAAGATTATACGGACAGCTACAATGAGCAGTTCTTC
CDR3 protein: CASSQDYTDSYNEQFF
V gene: TRBV14
J gene: TRBJ2-1
D gene: NA
clone size: NA

CDR3 DNA: TGTGCCAGCAGCTTAGCAGGGAAAGGGTACGAGCAGTACTTC
CDR3 protein: CASSLAGKGYEQYF
V gene: TRBV5-1
J gene: TRBJ2-7
D gene: NA
clone size: NA

CDR3 DNA: TGTGCCATCAGCCCGGGGACAGCAGACCAAGAGACCCAGTACTTC
CDR3 protein: CAISPGTADQETQYF
V gene: TRBV10-3
J gene: TRBJ2-5
D gene: TRBD1
clone size: few

CDR3 DNA: TGCGCCAGCAGCTTGGGGGACAGGGGGCTCAATGAGCAGTTCTTC
CDR3 protein: CASSLGDRGLNEQFF
V gene: TRBV5-1
J gene: TRBJ2-1
D gene: TRBD1
clone size: NA

CDR3 DNA: TGCACCAGCAGCCCCACTAGCGGGGGGGCCGTAGAGACCCAGTACTTC
CDR3 protein: CTSSPTSGGAVETQYF
V gene: TRBV4-3
J gene: TRBJ2-5
D gene: TRBD2
clone size: NA

CDR3 DNA: TGTGCCAGCCAGACCAGGACAGGGCCCTCCTACGAGCAGTACTTC
CDR3 protein: CASQTRTGPSYEQYF
V gene: TRBV2
J gene: TRBJ2-7
D gene: TRBD1
clone size: NA

CDR3 DNA: TGTGCCAGCAGTTCCGGACTAGCGGAGTTCCAAGAGACCCAGTACTTC
CDR3 protein: CASSSGLAEFQETQYF
V gene: TRBV28
J gene: TRBJ2-5
D gene: TRBD2
clone size: few

CDR3 DNA: TGCGCCAGCAGCCAAGACTCCACAGGGGGAGTGGGTTCACCCCTCCACTTT
CDR3 protein: CASSQDSTGGVGSPLHF
V gene: TRBV4-1
J gene: TRBJ1-6
D gene: TRBD1
clone size: NA